This T cell receptor (beta chain) was captured by sequencing in a study of shared clonotypes between healthy human individuals. Study-level information: Per donor, three plates held CD4 naive cells, three held CD4 memory, two held CD8 naive and one held CD8 memory. Study-wide findings and caveats: In general, naive subsets displayed greater estimated richness than memory subsets did.

Naive CD8 cells lacked CD45RO and underwent positive selection for CCR7, leaving out terminally differentiated effector memory CD45RA+ cells. This CDR3 is 13 amino acids long. Germline V gene lookup returns CDR1 SGHDN and CDR2 FVKESK. V lost 4 bases, J lost 5 bases, and 5 bases stayed unmatched. On this clone: Its antigen is not identified.

Replicate PCRs run on sorted subsets employed 150 to 250 ng DNA, approximately 30,000 T cell genomes. Sequencing used immunoSEQ multiplex PCR; TCRdb keeps in-frame clones, though not all of them. Of around 1.9 million clones detected, just over 90% appear once; the ten largest clones hold about 1.8%. Sequenced sample: naive CD8+ T cells from PBMCs. The V and J genes are TRBV14 and TRBJ2-7; TRBD1 matches 7 bases. The clonotype comes from a man aged 18 to 30 in good health. Some clones in this sample may be carry-over from other donors' samples. The DNA for the CDR3 is TGTGCCAGCAGCCTACCACAGGGGAACGAGCAGTACTTC. Translated, it gives CASSLPQGNEQYF.